Shown below are 17 T cell receptor beta chains from a single sample sequenced in a study of cytomegalovirus exposure and HLA in healthy donors. Primers for the PCR totalled 60 Vbeta and 13 Jbeta. Sequenced by immunoSEQ multiplex PCR; TCRdb stores in-frame clones only, minus some. The sample shows 200,000 or so clones, 80% to 90% of them seen only once. Specimen: PBMCs. The receptor set was obtained from a young man in good health and CMV-seronegative.

CDR3 nucleotide sequence: TGTGCCACCAGCAGAGATGTCCTGAGGGCTCTAGCCAAAAACATTCAGTACTTC. As protein: CATSRDVLRALAKNIQYF. The J gene is TRBJ2-4, the V gene TRBV15, with D maybe TRBD2 (5 bases). The CDR3 loop spans 18 amino acids. V was pared by 0 bases and J by 0 bases, with 15 bases between. Germline-derived CDR1 and CDR2 are LNHNV and YYDKDF (reference sequence).

V usage is TRBV6-1 and J usage is TRBJ1-3; weak D call: TRBD1 (5 bases). Trimming removed 4 bases at V and 0 bases at J, with 13 bases between. Germline CDR1 and CDR2: MNHNS and SASEGT. There are 16 residues in the CDR3. CDR3 residues: CASSGSRASSGNTIYF. The CDR3 DNA is TGTGCCAGCAGTGGCAGCAGGGCCTCCTCTGGAAACACCATATATTTT.

This clone was seen a single time. The rearrangement links TRBV7-8 to TRBJ2-4; D is ambiguous. Looked up from germline, CDR1 is SGHVS and CDR2 is FQNEAQ. The CDR3 runs to 16 residues. The V and J ends lost 5 bases and 1 base respectively, with 15 bases between them. The CDR3, as DNA: TGTGCCAGCAGCCCCATTCGAGGTTACGCCAAAAACATTCAGTACTTC. This gives the protein CASSPIRGYAKNIQYF.

This clone was counted once. The chain employs TRBV14 and TRBJ1-2; perhaps TRBD1 as D (6 bases). Germline V lookup: CDR1 SGHDN, CDR2 FVKESK. V was cut by 1 base and J by 3 bases, with 12 bases left in between. The CDR3 covers 15 residues. CDR3 region: CASSQGTAQYYGYTF. CDR3 coding DNA: TGTGCCAGCAGCCAAGGGACAGCCCAATACTATGGCTACACCTTC.

The rearrangement links TRBV14 to TRBJ2-1; no reliable D call. This CDR3 has 15 residues. Germline assignment: CDR1 SGHDN and CDR2 FVKESK. V lost 4 bases to trimming and J lost 7 bases, with 17 bases between them. The CDR3 nucleotides are TGTGCCAGCAGCCGAGACTCGAGGTTCGGGAATGAGCAGTTCTTC. Its protein product is CASSRDSRFGNEQFF.

This clone came up a few times. This rearrangement joins TRBV4-3 to TRBJ1-1, with D hard to call. V shed 0 bases and J shed 4 bases, with 9 bases lying between them. Germline CDR1 reads LGHNA; CDR2 reads YSLEER. CDR3 length equals 14 residues. The DNA for the CDR3 is TGCGCCAGCAGCCAAGAGGCGGGCAGCACTGAAGCTTTCTTT. This encodes CASSQEAGSTEAFF.

This rearrangement joins TRBV9 to TRBJ1-4, with D possibly being TRBD1 (6 bases). Germline CDR1 is SGDLS and CDR2 is YYNGEE. V was pared by 1 base and J by 8 bases, with 15 bases between. This CDR3 has 15 amino acids. The DNA of the CDR3 is TGTGCCAGCAGCGTAACAGGGAGCAGTGGAGAAAAACTGTTTTTT. This gives the protein CASSVTGSSGEKLFF.

The CDR3, as DNA: TGTGCCAGCAGTTACGAGACCCCGGGACAGATGTACGAGCAGTACTTC. Amino acid sequence: CASSYETPGQMYEQYF. The chain is built from TRBV6-5 and TRBJ2-7; 7 bases are shared with TRBD1. V shed 2 bases and J 4 bases; nucleotides not matched to a gene: 11. CDR3 length: 16 amino acids. Germline V gives CDR1 MNHEY, CDR2 SVGAGI.

This clone has a single count. Other DNA sequences in the same sample also yield this CDR3. The rearrangement uses TRBV7-9 and TRBJ2-5; TRBD2 matches at 7 bases. Germline CDR1 is SEHNR and CDR2 is FQNEAQ (reference sequence). Trimming took 2 bases from V and 4 from J; bases not matched to a gene: 4. This CDR3 comprises 14 residues. CDR3 bases: TGTGCCAGCAGCTTAAGCTCGGGGGGAGAGACCCAGTACTTC. This codes for CASSLSSGGETQYF. The entire variable domain, with the rest obtained from reference TRBV7-9 and TRBJ2-5, is as follows: DTGVSQNPRHKITKRGQNVTFRCDPISEHNRLYWYRQTLGQGPEFLTYFQNEAQLEKSRLLSDRFSAERPKGSFSTLEIQRTEQGDSAMYLCASSLSSGGETQYFGPGTRLLVL.

The V and J genes are TRBV4-3 and TRBJ2-2, with 8 bases lining up with TRBD2. The germline CDR1 and CDR2 sequences are LGHNA and YSLEER. This CDR3 comprises 18 residues. V was clipped by 0 bases and J by 5 bases; unmatched bases: 11. CDR3: CASSQDRLAGKPTGELFF. The CDR3 DNA follows: TGCGCCAGCAGCCAAGATAGGTTAGCGGGGAAACCAACCGGGGAGCTGTTTTTT.

This sequence joins TRBV19 and TRBJ1-2, with 9 positions matching TRBD1. CDR1 is LNHDA and CDR2 is SQIVND in the germline V gene (reference sequence). The CDR3 runs to 17 residues. Trimming took 5 bases from V and 1 from J; bases not matched to a gene: 11. The CDR3 sequence: CASSHRDREFLNYGYTF. The CDR3 region has the DNA TGTGCCAGTAGTCACCGGGACAGGGAGTTCCTTAACTATGGCTACACCTTC.

This chain connects TRBV9 to TRBJ2-3, with D possibly TRBD1 on 6 matching bases. The length of the CDR3 is 18 residues. The germline V gene has CDR1 SGDLS and CDR2 YYNGEE. Trimming removed 0 bases at V and 2 bases at J, with 19 bases between. In DNA form, the CDR3 reads TGTGCCAGCAGCGTAGATCGGGTCGGGACACCGGCCACAGATACGCAGTATTTT. Protein product: CASSVDRVGTPATDTQYF.

The chain employs TRBV6-6 and TRBJ2-2; D call uncertain. Germline V gives CDR1 MNHNY, CDR2 SVGAGI (reference sequence). This CDR3 is 13 amino acids long. V was shortened by 6 bases and J by 4 bases, with 9 bases between the two germline ends. CDR3 loop: CASRVSGTGELFF. The CDR3 DNA reads as TGTGCCAGCAGGGTTTCAGGCACCGGGGAGCTGTTTTTT.

This clone came up a few times. The chain employs TRBV7-2 and TRBJ2-7, with a weak D call TRBD2 (6 bases). Germline assignment: CDR1 SGHTA and CDR2 FQGNSA. V dropped 5 bases and J dropped 1 base, with 12 bases sitting between them. This CDR3 contains 14 residues. The CDR3: CASSPGGRSYEQYF. The CDR3 DNA reads TGTGCCAGCAGCCCCGGGGGTCGATCCTACGAGCAGTACTTC.

The gene calls are TRBV18 and TRBJ1-1; 7 bases align to TRBD1. Germline CDR1 is KGHSH and CDR2 is LQKENI. V shed 4 bases, J shed 3 bases, and the junction held 14 bases outside the gene matches. This CDR3 is built from 17 residues. The chain's CDR3 is CASSRSTGFSVDTEAFF. Written as DNA, the CDR3 is TGTGCCAGCTCACGTTCGACAGGGTTCTCTGTGGACACTGAAGCTTTCTTT. Looking up the rest from reference TRBV18 and TRBJ1-1 gives the full variable domain: NAGVMQNPRHLVRRRGQEARLRCSPMKGHSHVYWYRQLPEEGLKFMVYLQKENIIDESGMPKERFSAEFPKEGPSILRIQQVVRGDSAAYFCASSRSTGFSVDTEAFFGQGTRLTVV.

The rearrangement links TRBV28 to TRBJ1-2, with 7 bases lining up with TRBD1. V lost 5 bases, J lost 4 bases, and 10 bases stayed unmatched. The CDR3 is made up of 15 amino acids. The germline V gene encodes CDR1 MDHEN and CDR2 SYDVKM. The CDR3 DNA reads TGTGCCAGCAGTCCCGTCGGACAGGCGGGCTATGGCTACACCTTC. Its translation: CASSPVGQAGYGYTF.

This sequence joins TRBV6-5 and TRBJ1-2; possible D gene TRBD1, 6 bases. This CDR3 has 13 amino acids. Per the germline V gene, CDR1 is MNHEY and CDR2 is SVGAGI. The V and J ends lost 8 bases and 2 bases respectively, with 12 bases between them. Written as DNA, the CDR3 is TGTGCCAGCGGTGGACAGTGGAACTATGGCTACACCTTC. It specifies CASGGQWNYGYTF.